These T cell receptor beta chains were read from a single sample in a study of Ad26.COV2.S vaccination and SARS-CoV-2 variants. Profiled with immunoSEQ multiplex PCR; TCRdb holds only in-frame clones, not every one. The sample contains around 370,000 clones, roughly 94% of which appear only once. The sequencing here drew on peripheral blood, taken after recovery from COVID-19. Source of these receptors: a human donor who had recovered from COVID-19. The CDR3 runs from the conserved cysteine through the conserved F or W. The order of the fields is V gene, clone size, CDR3 protein. Part of the rows lack a size; the others show once, few, many or a class for expanded clones.

>TRBV15|.
CATSRDNGYSYNEQFF
>TRBV2|once
CASSNSYNEQFF
>TRBV7-6|.
CASSVQQGASYEQYF
>TRBV29-1|once
CSVGQGGQPQHF
>TRBV12-3/TRBV12-4|once
CASSPGTVNTIYF
>TRBV9|.
CASSVGGTGDSPLHF
>TRBV12-3/TRBV12-4|.
CASSLRGEETQYF
>TRBV27|.
CASSWDDNTGELFF
>TRBV12-3/TRBV12-4|once
CASTPQVAYGYTF
>TRBV18|once
CASSPPVSGVNGYTF
>TRBV5-5|.
CASSQWTGVSREQYF
>TRBV6-6|.
CASSPGLGADTQYF
>TRBV18|.
CASSPPSQTLSTEAFF
>TRBV9|.
CASSQMASSYNSPLHF
>TRBV27|once
CASSPGGYEQYF
>TRBV6-5|.
CASSYGGLAGDNEQFF
>TRBV5-1|.
CASSLTGVRSDEQYF
>TRBV10-3|.
CAIRRGGHISSYNEQFF
>TRBV9|few
CASSPQQGNTEAFF